This T cell receptor beta chain was recorded in a study of response to subunit inactivated influenza vaccine. This clonotype was recorded many times. TCRdb re-called the RT-PCR reads through MiXCR, storing one row per CDR3 protein. This table has about 190,000 distinct CDR3 sequences, approximately 14% appearing once. The sequenced sample was CD8+ T cells sorted from PBMCs, obtained roughly 5 days after vaccination. This clonotype was sampled from a man over 45 who received an inactivated influenza vaccine.

The CDR3 coding sequence is TGTGCCAGCAGCTTCCCCGGGACTAGGGACTACAATGAGCAGTTCTTC. It specifies CASSFPGTRDYNEQFF. The chain recombines TRBV7-9 with TRBJ2-1, with 8 positions matching TRBD2. Looked up from germline, CDR1 is SEHNR and CDR2 is FQNEAQ (reference sequence). The CDR3 runs 16 residues. The V segment lost 3 bases and the J segment 3 bases; nucleotides outside the gene matches: 7.